The present T cell receptor (beta chain) was sequenced within a study of glioma-infiltrating T cells after dendritic cell vaccination. Study details: Samples are from glioblastoma patients in Phase I and II dendritic cell vaccine trials. Study-wide findings and caveats: Estimated pretreatment TIL content predicted outcome after dendritic cell vaccination.

Time point of the sample: after dendritic cell vaccination, including at tumor progression/relapse. The CDR3 sequence is 14 residues long. Germline-derived CDR1 and CDR2 are MNHEY and SVGAGI. Trimming took 6 bases from V and 2 from J, leaving 14 bases between them. Concerning this clone: As yet, its antigen is unknown.

Input was 2 to 2.5 ug genomic DNA, or all available if less. The PCR used 60 V beta and 13 J beta primers. Libraries were prepared by immunoSEQ multiplex PCR; TCRdb keeps only in-frame clonotypes and omits some of them. Of 75,000 to 85,000 clones listed, around 86% are singletons. J is TRBJ2-7 and V is TRBV6-5, with D tentatively TRBD2 (6 bases). This sequence was found in a human donor with glioblastoma. The source was blood, collected after dendritic cell vaccination. This CDR3 reads CASRFLARTYEQYF. The CDR3 coding sequence is TGTGCCAGCAGATTTCTAGCGAGGACCTACGAGCAGTACTTC.